Each of the 9 T cell receptor beta chains below was sequenced from the same sample in a study of shared clonotypes between healthy human individuals. The data were produced by immunoSEQ multiplex PCR, yet TCRdb's version contains in-frame clones alone and is incomplete. The sample includes about 480,000 clones, roughly 78% of them seen just once. The sample was PBMCs. The receptors stem from a middle-aged woman in good health. Some clones in this sample may be carry-over from other donors' samples.

Regarding this clone: One junction end does not reproduce the germline sequence, and a read error may be involved. Additional DNA sequences in this sample encode the identical CDR3. DNA of the CDR3: TGTGCCAGCAGCACACGGACGGCGCTGAACACCGGGGAGCTATTTTTT. Amino acids: CASSTRTALNTGELFF. The chain uses TRBV7-8 and TRBJ2-2, with TRBD2 as a possible D gene (5 bases). In germline, CDR1 is SGHVS, CDR2 FQNEAQ. This CDR3 region has 16 residues.

This chain links TRBV19 with TRBJ2-7; D may be TRBD1 (6 bases). The length of the CDR3 is 13 residues. The germline V gene encodes CDR1 LNHDA and CDR2 SQIVND (reference sequence). Trimming stripped 6 bases from V and 5 bases from J, with 14 bases between. The CDR3 loop is CASRPQGRNEQYF. In DNA form, the CDR3 reads TGTGCCAGTAGGCCCCAGGGGAGAAACGAGCAGTACTTC.

The rearrangement uses TRBV28 and TRBJ1-1; D perhaps matches TRBD1 (6 bases). V gave up 6 bases and J gave up 4 bases, with 15 bases separating them. In germline, CDR1 is MDHEN, CDR2 SYDVKM. The CDR3 contains 14 residues. The CDR3 coding sequence is TGTGCCAGCAGGGAACAGGGAGGGGTCACTGAAGCTTTCTTT. As protein: CASREQGGVTEAFF. The variable domain in full, with the rest retrieved from reference TRBV28 and TRBJ1-1, is DVKVTQSSRYLVKRTGEKVFLECVQDMDHENMFWYRQDPGLGLRLIYFSYDVKMKEKGDIPEGYSVSREKKERFSLILESASTNQTSMYLCASREQGGVTEAFFGQGTRLTVV.

V gene TRBV7-8 combines with J gene TRBJ2-1, with 12 bases that match TRBD2. V shed 2 bases, J shed 5 bases, and the junction held 10 bases outside the gene matches. From germline, CDR1 is SGHVS and CDR2 FQNEAQ. The CDR3 extends over 18 amino acids. CDR3 sequence (DNA): TGTGCCAGCAGCTTATTGGCGACTAGCGGGAGAGATAACAATGAGCAGTTCTTC. Translated, it gives CASSLLATSGRDNNEQFF. The variable domain in full, completed from reference TRBV7-8 and TRBJ2-1, reads GAGVSQSPRYKVAKRGQDVALRCDPISGHVSLFWYQQALGQGPEFLTYFQNEAQLDKSGLPSDRFFAERPEGSVSTLKIQRTQQEDSAVYLCASSLLATSGRDNNEQFFGPGTRLTVL.

This chain joins TRBV10-2 and TRBJ2-6, with D possibly being TRBD1 (5 bases). The V gene's germline CDR1 is WSHSY and CDR2 SAAADI. This CDR3 is built from 22 residues. The ends were cut back, 0 bases at V and 1 base at J, with 25 bases in the middle. The CDR3 DNA sequence: TGCGCCAGCAGTGAGTCGGGCAGACAGTACCGTGCTCCTCCATCTGGGGCCAACGTCCTGACTTTC. It specifies CASSESGRQYRAPPSGANVLTF.

V and J are TRBV5-5 and TRBJ2-7; 10 bases align to TRBD1. This CDR3 is built from 13 residues. CDR1 SGHKS and CDR2 YYEKEE come from the germline V gene (reference sequence). V was pared by 0 bases and J by 6 bases, with 0 bases of the junction left unmatched. The CDR3: CASSLGTGGEQYF. The CDR3 DNA follows: TGTGCCAGCAGCTTGGGGACAGGGGGCGAGCAGTACTTC.

The chain is built from TRBV7-3 and TRBJ2-1; maybe TRBD1 (5 bases). Germline loops: CDR1 SGHTA, CDR2 FQGTGA. The CDR3 is 14 residues long. Trimming shortened V by 5 bases and J by 9 bases, and 17 bases separated the two germline ends. The chain's CDR3 is CASSPLGADGEQFF. For the CDR3, the DNA is TGTGCCAGCAGCCCCCTTGGGGCCGACGGTGAGCAGTTCTTC.

The V gene is TRBV7-2, the J gene TRBJ2-7; 8 nucleotides line up with TRBD2. The CDR3 contains 18 residues. The trim removed 4 bases at V and 0 bases at J, leaving 14 bases unmatched. In germline, CDR1 is SGHTA, CDR2 FQGNSA. Here the CDR3 DNA reads TGTGCCAGCAGCTCCACTTCACGGGGGGGCTCGGGCTCCTACGAGCAGTACTTC. Protein sequence: CASSSTSRGGSGSYEQYF.

The J gene is TRBJ2-5, the V gene TRBV28; the D is unclear. CDR1 and CDR2 (germline): MDHEN, SYDVKM. The CDR3 length is 13 residues. The ends were cut back, 10 bases at V and 1 base at J, with 13 bases in the middle. The CDR3 spells CATRGSPQETQYF. The DNA of the CDR3 is TGTGCCACGCGCGGCTCGCCCCAAGAGACCCAGTACTTC. The full variable domain, rest sourced from reference TRBV28 and TRBJ2-5, is DVKVTQSSRYLVKRTGEKVFLECVQDMDHENMFWYRQDPGLGLRLIYFSYDVKMKEKGDIPEGYSVSREKKERFSLILESASTNQTSMYLCATRGSPQETQYFGPGTRLLVL.